The next 7 T cell receptor beta chains were all read from a single sample in a study of human thymus T cells. TCRdb's copy holds only in-frame clones and misses some; the assay was immunoSEQ multiplex PCR. The repertoire includes 55,000 to 85,000 clones, 85% to 95% of them detected once, and around 0.03% sits in the top ten. Resected material from corrective heart surgery provided the thymus tissue analysed. Sequencing used thymus tissue. The receptor source for this set is a girl under three years old with a congenital heart defect but otherwise immunologically healthy.

The chain is built from TRBV27 and TRBJ2-5; 7 bases line up with TRBD2. The CDR3 runs 14 residues. Germline CDR1 is MNHEY and CDR2 is SMNVEV (reference sequence). V lost 8 bases, J lost 4 bases, and 10 bases stayed unmatched. DNA for the CDR3: TGTGCCAGCGCCGTTGGGACTACGGTAGAGACCCAGTACTTC. This sequence encodes CASAVGTTVETQYF.

This sequence joins TRBV10-1 and TRBJ2-1; D remains ambiguous. CDR3 length: 15 amino acids. With 5 bases removed from V and 0 bases from J, the gap between germline ends came to 11 bases. The germline CDR1 and CDR2 sequences are WNHNN and SYGVQD (reference sequence). The DNA of the CDR3 is TGCGCCAGCAGTCCCGTCCGCCACTCCTACAATGAGCAGTTCTTC. The encoded protein is CASSPVRHSYNEQFF.

CDR3 in DNA: TGTGCCAGCAGCCCTAACACAGGGCTTTACGAGCAGTACTTC. Translation: CASSPNTGLYEQYF. V and J are TRBV7-6 and TRBJ2-7; tentative D call: TRBD1 (6 bases). With 5 bases removed from V and 4 bases from J, the gap between germline ends came to 15 bases. The germline gives CDR1 SGHVS, CDR2 FNYEAQ. The CDR3 has 14 residues.

The CDR3, as DNA: TGTGCCAGCAGCTTAGGCTGTGGACTGACTAGCTTCGGTGAGCAGTTCTTC. Translation gives CASSLGCGLTSFGEQFF. The V and J genes are TRBV7-9 and TRBJ2-1; 7 nucleotides align to TRBD2. The V gene's germline CDR1 is SEHNR and CDR2 FQNEAQ (reference sequence). The V and J ends lost 1 base and 9 bases, in that order; junction bases with no gene match: 15. This CDR3 is 17 amino acids long.

The chain links TRBV30 to TRBJ1-1; D gene ambiguous. V was pared by 3 bases and J by 0 bases, with 11 bases between. The CDR3 consists of 14 residues. CDR1 is GTSNPN, CDR2 SVGIG, per germline (reference sequence). CDR3 sequence (DNA): TGTGCCTGGAGCGTTTGGACGGTGAACACTGAAGCTTTCTTT. Translation gives CAWSVWTVNTEAFF. The entire variable domain, with the rest obtained from reference TRBV30 and TRBJ1-1, is as follows: SQTIHQWPATLVQPVGSPLSLECTVEGTSNPNLYWYRQAAGRGLQLLFYSVGIGQISSEVPQNLSASRPQDRQFILSSKKLLLSDSGFYLCAWSVWTVNTEAFFGQGTRLTVV.

This chain uses TRBV7-2 with TRBJ2-1; the D is unclear. Germline CDR1 SGHTA, CDR2 FQGNSA. V was shortened by 1 base and J by 9 bases, with 7 bases between the two germline ends. The CDR3 sequence is 12 residues long. The CDR3: CASSLVPSEQFF. CDR3 DNA sequence: TGTGCCAGCAGCTTAGTCCCCAGTGAGCAGTTCTTC.

The rearrangement uses TRBV7-6 and TRBJ2-2, with TRBD1 identical over 9 bases. The germline CDR1 and CDR2 sequences are SGHVS and FNYEAQ. Germline trimming cut 6 bases from V and 8 bases from J; bases unmatched to any gene: 16. The CDR3 contains 17 residues. CDR3: CASSSYFRGQGRGELFF. CDR3 bases: TGTGCCAGCAGTTCCTATTTCCGGGGACAGGGACGTGGGGAGCTGTTTTTT.